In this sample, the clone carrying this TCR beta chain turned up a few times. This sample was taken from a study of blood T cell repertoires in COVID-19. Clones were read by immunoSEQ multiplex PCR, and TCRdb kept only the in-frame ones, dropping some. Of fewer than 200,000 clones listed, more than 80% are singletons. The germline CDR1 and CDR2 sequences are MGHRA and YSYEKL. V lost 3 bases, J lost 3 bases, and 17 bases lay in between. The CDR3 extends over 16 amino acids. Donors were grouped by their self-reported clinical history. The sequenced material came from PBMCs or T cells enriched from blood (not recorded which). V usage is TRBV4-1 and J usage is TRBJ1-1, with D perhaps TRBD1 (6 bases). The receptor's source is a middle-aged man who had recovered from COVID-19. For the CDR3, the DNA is TGCGCCAGCAGCCAGGGACATATGGCGAGGCACACTGAAGCTTTCTTT. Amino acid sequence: CASSQGHMARHTEAFF.